The subject of this entry is one T cell receptor beta chain. This record belongs to a study of neurological immune-mediated disorders. TCRdb reprocessed the 5' RACE reads via MiXCR and lists one record per CDR3 protein. This sample has tens of thousands of distinct CDR3 sequences, with 3% to 4.5% found just once. The sequenced sample was PBMCs. This TCR came from a young woman with multiple sclerosis.

CDR3 in DNA: TGTGCCAGCAGTTTGGTGGGGCTGGGGAACATTCAGTACTTC. This gives the protein CASSLVGLGNIQYF. This chain uses TRBV12-3 or TRBV12-4 with TRBJ2-4, with D possibly matching TRBD1 (5 bases). This CDR3 contains 14 residues. Between the trimmed V and J ends, which lost 3 bases and 7 bases, there was a span of 13 bases.